What follows is one T cell receptor beta chain and its context. Its specificity is not known. TCRdb reprocessed the reads with MiXCR, giving one entry per CDR3 protein. The sample contains some 71,000 distinct CDR3 sequences, 20% of which appear only once. Looked up from germline, CDR1 is KGHDR and CDR2 is SFDVKD. CDR3 length equals 16 residues. Trimming removed 9 bases at V and 7 bases at J, with 25 bases between. These data are taken from a study of type 1 regulatory T cells. Study background: T-allo10 is an in vitro-generated, Tr1-enriched CD4 T cell product specific for alloantigen.

General study points: Type 1 regulatory T cells had a more restricted TCR repertoire than non-type 1 regulatory T cells.

Input material: cultured type 1 regulatory T (Tr1) cells, either the whole culture or a sorted fraction (not recorded which). V usage is TRBV24-1 and J usage is TRBJ2-3; TRBD1 might be the D (5 bases). This clonotype originated in a human donor in good health. The CDR3 DNA reads TGTGCCACCGGCCCGACGGACAACCGTAACTGGAATACGCAGTATTTT. Protein product: CATGPTDNRNWNTQYF.